This passage covers 20 T cell receptor beta chains from one sample sequenced in a study of PD-L1 blockade in urothelial cancer. Some clones are missing from TCRdb's copy, which holds only in-frame ones; the method was immunoSEQ multiplex PCR. Of about 81,000 clones in the sample, over 80% were seen once. Time point in this sample: pretreatment peripheral blood. The starting material was PBMCs, obtained around atezolizumab (anti-PD-L1) treatment. These receptors all come from a man aged 35 to 55 with urothelial cancer.

CDR3: CASSPLNTEAFF. CDR3 sequence (DNA): TGTGCCAGCAGCCCTTTAAACACTGAAGCTTTCTTT. This rearrangement joins TRBV11-1 to TRBJ1-1; no definite D call. Germline CDR1 reads SGHAT; CDR2 reads FQDESV (reference sequence). Deletions cut 5 bases from V and 2 bases from J, with 6 bases between. The CDR3 is 12 amino acids.

The count of this clone is one. The chain employs TRBV4-1 and TRBJ2-2; D possibly corresponds to TRBD1 (6 bases). Trimming cost V 2 bases and J 4 bases, with 14 bases left between them. CDR1 and CDR2 (germline): MGHRA, YSYEKL. The CDR3 covers 16 residues. The CDR3 DNA reads as TGCGCCAGCAGCCAACCTTTATCAGGGGTCACCGGGGAGCTGTTTTTT. It translates to CASSQPLSGVTGELFF.

The V gene is TRBV28, the J gene TRBJ2-3; 9 bases agree with TRBD2. The germline CDR1 and CDR2 sequences are MDHEN and SYDVKM. The trim removed 7 bases at V and 0 bases at J, leaving 5 bases unmatched. The CDR3 spans 15 residues. For the CDR3, the DNA is TGTGCCAGCACCTATAGCGGGGGAAGCACAGATACGCAGTATTTT. Its protein product is CASTYSGGSTDTQYF.

This chain links TRBV27 with TRBJ2-3; 7 nucleotides line up with TRBD2. CDR1 and CDR2 from the germline V gene are MNHEY and SMNVEV (reference sequence). The CDR3 contains 15 residues. V lost 9 bases, J lost 1 base, and 10 bases stayed unmatched. The CDR3 protein is CARGLAAWGTDTQYF. CDR3 nucleotides: TGTGCCAGAGGGCTAGCGGCTTGGGGCACAGATACGCAGTATTTT.

The rearrangement joins TRBV27 to TRBJ2-1, with 10 bases aligning to TRBD2. Germline V lookup: CDR1 MNHEY, CDR2 SMNVEV (reference sequence). With V trimmed by 2 bases and J by 10 bases, 8 bases remained unmatched. The CDR3 contains 15 residues. The CDR3 DNA follows: TGTGCCAGCAGTTTAACTAGCGGGATCCCTCTAGAGCAGTTCTTC. It translates to CASSLTSGIPLEQFF.

J is TRBJ1-4 and V is TRBV5-1; D gene unclear. V was shortened by 2 bases and J by 0 bases, with 11 bases between the two germline ends. CDR3 length: 16 amino acids. CDR1 and CDR2 (germline): SGHRS, YFSETQ. CDR3 sequence reads: CASSFAPTATNEKLFF. For the CDR3, the DNA is TGCGCCAGCAGCTTTGCCCCCACTGCAACTAATGAAAAACTGTTTTTT. The whole variable domain, filled in from reference TRBV5-1 and TRBJ1-4, reads KAGVTQTPRYLIKTRGQQVTLSCSPISGHRSVSWYQQTPGQGLQFLFEYFSETQRNKGNFPGRFSGRQFSNSRSEMNVSTLELGDSALYLCASSFAPTATNEKLFFGSGTQLSVL.

The gene calls are TRBV30 and TRBJ1-2; D is undetermined. Germline loops: CDR1 GTSNPN, CDR2 SVGIG (reference sequence). CDR3 size: 14 residues. The germline V and J ends were trimmed by 5 bases and 6 bases, with 19 bases remaining between them. CDR3 amino acids: CAWYRGREENGYTF. In nucleotides, the CDR3 is TGTGCCTGGTACCGCGGACGGGAAGAAAATGGCTACACCTTC.

The chain employs TRBV7-6 and TRBJ2-2; 9 positions agree with TRBD2. V gave up 4 bases and J gave up 2 bases; unmatched junction bases: 5. The CDR3 runs to 16 residues. Germline-derived CDR1 and CDR2 are SGHVS and FNYEAQ. The CDR3 DNA reads TGTGCCAGCAGCTGGACCGGGACTAGCAACACCGGGGAGCTGTTTTTT. This sequence encodes CASSWTGTSNTGELFF.

CDR3 nucleotide sequence: TGTGCCAGCAGCATACTATCAGATACGCAGTATTTT. Amino acids: CASSILSDTQYF. V gene TRBV5-5 combines with J gene TRBJ2-3; D unclear. Germline V CDR1 and CDR2: SGHKS, YYEKEE (reference sequence). This CDR3 is 12 amino acids long. Trimming cost V 4 bases and J 4 bases, with 7 bases left between them.

The chain couples TRBV28 to TRBJ1-2; no definite D call. V was clipped by 11 bases and J by 0 bases, with 13 bases between them. The CDR3 extends over 13 amino acids. Per the germline V gene, CDR1 is MDHEN and CDR2 is SYDVKM. For the CDR3, the DNA is TGTGCCGGCGCGGCCCAAGCTAACTATGGCTACACCTTC. Translating it yields CAGAAQANYGYTF.

The chain recombines TRBV5-1 with TRBJ2-2; possible D gene TRBD1, 6 bases. The CDR3 loop spans 17 amino acids. V was clipped by 7 bases and J by 0 bases, with 19 bases between them. Germline lookup yields CDR1 SGHRS and CDR2 YFSETQ. CDR3 residues: CASYLTPGTSNTGELFF. The DNA for the CDR3 is TGCGCCAGCTACCTAACGCCCGGGACATCGAACACCGGGGAGCTGTTTTTT.

The rearrangement joins TRBV5-1 to TRBJ1-3; no clear D gene. This CDR3 region has 14 residues. V was cut by 5 bases and J by 0 bases, with 9 bases left in between. The V gene's germline CDR1 is SGHRS and CDR2 YFSETQ. CDR3 sequence (DNA): TGCGCCAGCAGGTCGGGTGGCTCTGGAAACACCATATATTTT. Translated: CASRSGGSGNTIYF.

V and J are TRBV11-2 and TRBJ2-4; 7 bases align to TRBD2. The CDR3 loop spans 14 amino acids. V gave up 8 bases and J gave up 12 bases; unmatched junction bases: 16. Germline CDR1 SGHAT, CDR2 FQNNGV. The DNA of the CDR3 is TGTGCCAGCCGGCGGGACCCGGAGGCGGGAGCTCAGTACTTC. Its translation is CASRRDPEAGAQYF.

In this sample, this clone turned up a few times. This chain uses TRBV4-2 with TRBJ2-1; D gene ambiguous. Germline V CDR1 and CDR2: LGHNA, YNFKEQ. Trimming took off 4 bases at V and 0 bases at J, with 10 bases between the two ends. CDR3 length equals 15 residues. Here the CDR3 reads CASSPKSSSYNEQFF. CDR3 nucleotide sequence: TGTGCCAGCAGCCCAAAATCGAGCTCCTACAATGAGCAGTTCTTC.

The CDR3 nucleotides read TGTGCCAGCAGCGTGGCTAGCGGGGGCTACGAGCAGTACTTC. Translating gives CASSVASGGYEQYF. V and J are TRBV9 and TRBJ2-7; 10 bases map to TRBD2. The CDR3 sequence is 14 residues long. V shed 2 bases, J shed 3 bases, and the junction held 2 bases outside the gene matches. CDR1 and CDR2 (germline): SGDLS, YYNGEE.

The chain recombines TRBV5-1 with TRBJ2-1; D might be TRBD2 (6 bases). Trimming took 3 bases from V and 6 from J, leaving 13 bases between them. This CDR3 spans 14 amino acids. Germline V gene lookup returns CDR1 SGHRS and CDR2 YFSETQ. The CDR3 here is CASSSGLGLNEQFF. The CDR3 DNA reads TGCGCCAGCAGCTCGGGACTGGGGCTCAATGAGCAGTTCTTC.

This rearrangement joins TRBV5-8 to TRBJ2-3; TRBD1 matches at 10 bases. Germline values: CDR1 SGHTS, CDR2 YDEGEE. The length of the CDR3 is 15 residues. The V segment lost 3 bases and the J segment 4 bases; nucleotides outside the gene matches: 5. The CDR3 DNA follows: TGTGCCAGCAGCTACACCGGACAGGGGGCAGATACGCAGTATTTT. It codes for CASSYTGQGADTQYF. Together with reference TRBV5-8 and TRBJ2-3, the CDR3 gives the full variable domain: EAGVTQSPTHLIKTRGQQATLRCSPISGHTSVYWYQQALGLGLQFLLWYDEGEERNRGNFPPRFSGRQFPNYSSELNVNALELEDSALYLCASSYTGQGADTQYFGPGTRLTVL.

This clone was counted at least ten times. The chain recombines TRBV27 with TRBJ1-2; D gene uncertain. Trimming stripped 6 bases from V and 3 bases from J, with 11 bases between. Germline V gene data show CDR1 as MNHEY and CDR2 as SMNVEV (reference sequence). The CDR3 is 13 amino acids. The CDR3, as DNA: TGTGCCAGCAGCCCACACAAGTACTATGGCTACACCTTC. This gives the protein CASSPHKYYGYTF.

The chain carries TRBV5-6 and TRBJ1-1, with a possible D match to TRBD1 (6 bases). V was clipped by 5 bases and J by 1 base, with 18 bases between them. The CDR3 consists of 16 residues. Germline CDR1 is SGHDT and CDR2 is YYEEEE. Written as DNA, the CDR3 is TGTGCCAGCAGGAGAGGGGGTGAAGGTGAGAACACTGAAGCTTTCTTT. Residues: CASRRGGEGENTEAFF.

V usage is TRBV2 and J usage is TRBJ2-1, with D perhaps TRBD2 (6 bases). Germline-derived CDR1 and CDR2 are SNHLY and FYNNEI. The length of the CDR3 is 15 residues. V was shortened by 1 base and J by 7 bases, with 14 bases between the two germline ends. The CDR3: CASSEDGSGFNEQFF. CDR3 nucleotides: TGTGCCAGCAGTGAAGACGGTAGCGGATTTAATGAGCAGTTCTTC. The variable domain in full, with the rest retrieved from reference TRBV2 and TRBJ2-1, is EPEVTQTPSHQVTQMGQEVILRCVPISNHLYFYWYRQILGQKVEFLVSFYNNEISEKSEIFDDQFSVERPDGSNFTLKIRSTKLEDSAMYFCASSEDGSGFNEQFFGPGTRLTVL.